This T cell receptor (beta chain) was sequenced for a study of T-cell reconstitution after alpha-beta-depleted transplantation in children. Using unique molecular identifiers, the investigators prepared the TCRbeta library. From the PCR reads, TCRdb called clonotypes with MiXCR, one entry per CDR3 protein. The sample carries 250,000 to 300,000 distinct CDR3 sequences, about 9.5% recorded once. This clonotype was counted between two and nine times. The antigen is not known. General study findings and limits: Where alpha-beta T cells came from about two months after transplant was reportedly several hundred expanded graft clones. Day-60 TCRbeta diversity that was high in some patients was derived from surviving recipient T cells and thymic progenitors. One year after transplant, T-cell counts and diversity came mostly from newly produced T cells.

The germline V gene has CDR1 SGHTA and CDR2 FQGTGA. V was pared by 3 bases and J by 7 bases, with 9 bases of the junction left unmatched. This CDR3 is built from 15 residues. The V call is TRBV7-3, the J call TRBJ2-7, with 10 nucleotides matching TRBD1. The sequence was obtained from a boy under two years old with acute myeloid leukemia, due to receive a stem cell transplant. The sample was PBMCs, taken before TCRalphabeta/CD19-depleted stem cell transplant. As DNA, the CDR3 is TGTGCCAGCAGCTTTCCCGGGACAGGGGAAGAGGAGCAGTACTTC. It encodes CASSFPGTGEEEQYF.